This T cell receptor (beta chain) was found in a study of cytomegalovirus exposure and HLA in healthy donors. This clone was observed a few times. The antigen is undetermined. Notes on the study in general: In vitro checks showed that a few CMV-associated chains really do target CMV antigens. A later analysis reportedly identified an Asian-associated ancestry cluster as carrying fewer N-insertions than the roughly 670-donor mean.

The CDR3 consists of 12 residues. CDR1 is MNHNS and CDR2 is SASEGT in the germline V gene. V lost 3 bases and J lost 11, with 13 bases in between. The PCR made use of 60 Vbeta and 13 Jbeta primers. Measured with immunoSEQ multiplex PCR; TCRdb has only the in-frame clones, and not every one. Here the sample spans over 40,000 clones, about 64% being singletons. The TCR sequence derives from a man aged 60 to 75 in good health and CMV-seropositive. The gene calls are TRBV6-1 and TRBJ1-1; no reliable D call. The sequencing sample was made of PBMCs. CDR3 in DNA: TGTGCCAGCAGTGAGGGAGAGTGGAGGGCTTTCTTT. It encodes CASSEGEWRAFF.